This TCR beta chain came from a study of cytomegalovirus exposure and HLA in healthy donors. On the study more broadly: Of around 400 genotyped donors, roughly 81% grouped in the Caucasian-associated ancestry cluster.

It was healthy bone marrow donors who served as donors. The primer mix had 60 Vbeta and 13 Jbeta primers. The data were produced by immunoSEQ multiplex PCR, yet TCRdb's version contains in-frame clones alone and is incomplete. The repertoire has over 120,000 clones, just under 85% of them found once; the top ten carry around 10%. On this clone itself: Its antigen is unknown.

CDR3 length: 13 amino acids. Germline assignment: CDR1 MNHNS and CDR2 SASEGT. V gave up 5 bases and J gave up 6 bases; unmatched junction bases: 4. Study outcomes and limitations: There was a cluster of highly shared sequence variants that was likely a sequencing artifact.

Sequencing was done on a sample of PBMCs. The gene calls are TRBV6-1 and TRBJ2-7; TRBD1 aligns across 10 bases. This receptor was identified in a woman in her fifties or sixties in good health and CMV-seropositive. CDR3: CASSLTGGAEQYF. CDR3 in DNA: TGTGCCAGCAGTCTGACAGGGGGCGCCGAGCAGTACTTC.